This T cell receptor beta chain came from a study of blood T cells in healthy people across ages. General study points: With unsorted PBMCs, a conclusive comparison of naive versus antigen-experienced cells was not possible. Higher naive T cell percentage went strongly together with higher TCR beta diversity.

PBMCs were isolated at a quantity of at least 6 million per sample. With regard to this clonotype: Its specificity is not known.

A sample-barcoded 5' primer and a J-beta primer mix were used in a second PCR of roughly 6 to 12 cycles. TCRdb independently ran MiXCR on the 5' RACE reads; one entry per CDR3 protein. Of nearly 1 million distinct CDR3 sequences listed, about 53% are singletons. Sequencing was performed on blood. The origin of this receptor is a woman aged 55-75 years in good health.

CDR3 loop: CASSVDANVRETQYF. CDR3 sequence (DNA): TGTGCCAGCAGCGTAGATGCGAACGTCAGGGAGACCCAGTACTTC. The genes are TRBV9 and TRBJ2-5; unclear D gene. CDR1 is SGDLS and CDR2 is YYNGEE in the germline V gene. This CDR3 has 15 amino acids. V gave up 0 bases and J gave up 5 bases, with 14 bases separating them.